This T cell receptor beta chain was sequenced during a study of OX40 agonist ivuxolimab in advanced cancers. Turning to the study itself: Dose-escalation subjects each had hepatocellular carcinoma, melanoma, renal cell or head and neck cancer. Among those enrolled, mean age was 60 years (range about 23 to 79) and about 79% were male.

Generated by immunoSEQ multiplex PCR, the TCRdb table keeps only in-frame clones and is missing some. The sample shows approximately 82,000 clones, approximately 85% of them seen only once. The CDR3 extends over 15 amino acids. CDR1 is SGHNT and CDR2 is YYREEE in the germline V gene (reference sequence). The V gene lost 4 bases and the J gene lost 3 bases, with 16 bases spanning the gap. Study conclusions and caveats: The study found that CD8+ T cells averaged more expanded clones than CD4+.

Details on this clone: The target antigen is unknown.

This sequence was found in an adult with an advanced solid tumor such as melanoma, head and neck, liver or kidney cancer. The chain uses TRBV5-4 and TRBJ1-1, with a possible D match to TRBD1 (6 bases). The material was CD4+ or CD8+ T cells sorted from blood, obtained in a trial of the OX40 agonist ivuxolimab. The CDR3 DNA follows: TGTGCCAGCAGCACGTCAGGGGCGGTTTACACTGAAGCTTTCTTT. This sequence encodes CASSTSGAVYTEAFF. Based on the CDR3 plus reference TRBV5-4 and TRBJ1-1, the full variable domain is ETGVTQSPTHLIKTRGQQVTLRCSSQSGHNTVSWYQQALGQGPQFIFQYYREEENGRGNFPPRFSGLQFPNYSSELNVNALELDDSALYLCASSTSGAVYTEAFFGQGTRLTVV.